This TCR beta chain comes out of a study of blood T cell repertoires in COVID-19. This CDR3 is 16 amino acids long. Trimming pared 1 base from V and 3 bases from J, leaving 15 bases between. Germline loops: CDR1 SGDLS, CDR2 YYNGEE. In the original processing: Nucleated cell number was recorded as an estimate derived from reference gene primer amplification. Sequenced by immunoSEQ multiplex PCR; TCRdb stores in-frame clones only, minus some. For V, J and clone size, that table is used; D and trimming come from the DNA. The sample lists under 200,000 clones, around 85% occurring once. This clone was seen only a few times.

The clonotype was recovered from a woman aged 80 or over with acute or convalescent COVID-19. The sample comprised peripheral blood. The chain links TRBV9 to TRBJ2-3; the D gene is possibly TRBD1 (6 bases). CDR3 DNA: TGTGCCAGCAGCGTAAGAACAGGGACGTTTACAGATACGCAGTATTTT. Encoded protein: CASSVRTGTFTDTQYF.